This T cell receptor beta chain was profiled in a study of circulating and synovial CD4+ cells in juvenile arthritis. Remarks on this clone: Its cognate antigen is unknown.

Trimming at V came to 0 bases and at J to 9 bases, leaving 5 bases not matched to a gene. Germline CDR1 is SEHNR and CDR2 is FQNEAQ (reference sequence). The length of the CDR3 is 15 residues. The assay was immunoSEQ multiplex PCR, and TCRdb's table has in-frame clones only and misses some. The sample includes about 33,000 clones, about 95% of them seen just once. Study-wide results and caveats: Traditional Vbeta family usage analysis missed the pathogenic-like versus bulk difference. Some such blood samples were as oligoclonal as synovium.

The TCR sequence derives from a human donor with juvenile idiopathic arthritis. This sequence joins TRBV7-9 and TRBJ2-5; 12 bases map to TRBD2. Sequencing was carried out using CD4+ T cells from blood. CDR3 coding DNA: TGTGCCAGCAGCTTAGCGGCTAGCGGGGGGGCGTCCCAGTACTTC. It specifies CASSLAASGGASQYF.